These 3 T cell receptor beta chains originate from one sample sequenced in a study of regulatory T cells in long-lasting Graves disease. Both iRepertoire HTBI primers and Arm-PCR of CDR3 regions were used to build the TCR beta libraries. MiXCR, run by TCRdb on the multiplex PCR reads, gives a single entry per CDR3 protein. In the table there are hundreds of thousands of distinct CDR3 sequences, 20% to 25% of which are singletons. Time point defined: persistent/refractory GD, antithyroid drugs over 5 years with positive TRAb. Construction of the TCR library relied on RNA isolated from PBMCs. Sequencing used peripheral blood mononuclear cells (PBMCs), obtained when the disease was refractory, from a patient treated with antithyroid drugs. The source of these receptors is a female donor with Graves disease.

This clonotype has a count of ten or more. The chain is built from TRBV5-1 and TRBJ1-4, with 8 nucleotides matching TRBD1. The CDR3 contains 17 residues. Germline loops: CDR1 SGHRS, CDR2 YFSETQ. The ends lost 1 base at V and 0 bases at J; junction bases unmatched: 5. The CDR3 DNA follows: TGCGCCAGCAGCTTGCAGGGGACAGGTACAACTAATGAAAAACTGTTTTTT. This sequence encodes CASSLQGTGTTNEKLFF.

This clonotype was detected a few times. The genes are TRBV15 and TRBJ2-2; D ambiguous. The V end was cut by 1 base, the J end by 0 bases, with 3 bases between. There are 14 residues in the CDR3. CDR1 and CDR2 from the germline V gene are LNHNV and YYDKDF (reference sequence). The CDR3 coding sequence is TGTGCCACCAGCAGAGGGGCGAACACCGGGGAGCTGTTTTTT. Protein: CATSRGANTGELFF.

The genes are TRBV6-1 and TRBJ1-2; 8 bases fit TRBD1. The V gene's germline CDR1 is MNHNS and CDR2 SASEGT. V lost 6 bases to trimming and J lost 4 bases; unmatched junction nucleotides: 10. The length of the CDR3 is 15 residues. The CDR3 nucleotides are TGTGCCAGCAGACCCGCGACAGGGGCCCCCTATGGCTACACCTTC. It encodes CASRPATGAPYGYTF.